Presented here are 31 T cell receptor beta chains from one specimen sequenced in a study of T cell repertoires in cytomegalovirus infection. Using its own MiXCR run on the reads, TCRdb lists one record per CDR3 protein. The sample carries about 310,000 distinct CDR3 sequences, 15% to 20% recorded once. The sample consisted of PBMCs. These receptors were collected from a human donor in good health (CMV status not recorded). Some clones in this sample may be carry-over from other donors' samples.

In its sample, this clonotype was seen many times. The chain employs TRBV6-1 and TRBJ2-1, with D perhaps TRBD1 (6 bases). The CDR3 sequence is 16 residues long. The V end lost 7 bases, the J end lost 3 bases, and 19 bases lay between the germline ends. Germline V lookup: CDR1 MNHNS, CDR2 SASEGT. CDR3: CASTPYAGQNYNEQFF. DNA of the CDR3: TGTGCCAGCACCCCATACGCCGGACAGAACTACAATGAGCAGTTCTTC.

The chain couples TRBV20-1 to TRBJ1-6, with a possible D match to TRBD1 (5 bases). Per germline, CDR1 DFQATT and CDR2 SNEGSKA (reference sequence). CDR3 length equals 16 residues. Between the trimmed V and J ends, which lost 0 bases and 5 bases, there was a span of 14 bases. In DNA form, the CDR3 reads TGCAGTGCTAGAGATCCGGGGACCGCTGATAATTCACCCCTCCACTTT. Translating gives CSARDPGTADNSPLHF.

In its sample, this clonotype was seen a few times. V usage is TRBV6-2 or TRBV6-3 and J usage is TRBJ2-1; TRBD2 agrees at 8 bases. J lost 5 bases, V lost 2 bases, and 11 bases had no gene match. Per germline, CDR1 MNHEY and CDR2 SVGEGT. The CDR3 runs to 17 residues. The CDR3 sequence: CASSYGGTSGGNNEQFF. CDR3 bases: TGTGCCAGCAGTTACGGGGGGACAAGCGGGGGAAACAATGAGCAGTTCTTC.

The chain joins TRBV7-9 to TRBJ2-5, with D possibly matching TRBD1 (6 bases). The CDR3 is made up of 14 amino acids. V shed 5 bases and J shed 7 bases, with 17 bases lying between them. Per germline, CDR1 SEHNR and CDR2 FQNEAQ (reference sequence). The CDR3 reads CASSPPGQSVTQYF. In DNA, the CDR3 is TGTGCCAGCAGCCCCCCGGGACAATCCGTGACCCAGTACTTC.

This clonotype appeared a single time. Germline and junction disagree at one end, which may indicate a read error. This chain connects TRBV3-1 to TRBJ1-6; TRBD1 might be the D (6 bases). There are 14 residues in the CDR3. In germline, CDR1 is LGHDT, CDR2 YNNKEL (reference sequence). As DNA, the CDR3 is TGTGCCAGCAGCCAGGGACACGGATATTCACCCCCCCACTTT. Its protein is CASSQGHGYSPPHF.

In DNA form, the CDR3 reads TGTGCCAGTAGTATGAAGAGTTTCTACGAGCAGTACTTC. It encodes CASSMKSFYEQYF. The rearrangement joins TRBV19 to TRBJ2-7; D remains ambiguous. This CDR3 is built from 13 residues. From germline, CDR1 is LNHDA and CDR2 SQIVND (reference sequence). With 3 bases removed from V and 3 bases from J, the gap between germline ends came to 9 bases.

The V call is TRBV19, the J call TRBJ2-7; maybe TRBD2 (5 bases). This CDR3 contains 13 residues. V lost 4 bases and J lost 6, with 13 bases in between. Germline V CDR1 and CDR2: LNHDA, SQIVND (reference sequence). In nucleotides, the CDR3 is TGTGCCAGTAGTAAGTCCTCGGGGTTCGAGCAGTACTTC. It codes for CASSKSSGFEQYF.

This clonotype was detected ten times or more. This chain joins TRBV28 and TRBJ2-5, with 12 bases identical to TRBD2. V dropped 4 bases and J dropped 5; count of bases not matched to a gene: 5. The V gene's germline CDR1 is MDHEN and CDR2 SYDVKM. The CDR3 is made up of 15 amino acids. CDR3 region: CASSSSGGALETQYF. The CDR3 coding sequence is TGTGCCAGCAGTTCTAGCGGGGGGGCACTGGAGACCCAGTACTTC.

In its sample, this clonotype was seen many times. V gene TRBV12-3 or TRBV12-4 combines with J gene TRBJ1-3, with D possibly matching TRBD1 (6 bases). Trimming removed 4 bases from V and 2 bases from J, with 9 bases in between. This CDR3 is 14 amino acids long. Written as DNA, the CDR3 is TGTGCCAGCAGTTCACAGGGAGCTGGAAACACCATATATTTT. Amino acids: CASSSQGAGNTIYF.

The chain combines TRBV18 with TRBJ1-1; TRBD1 agrees at 7 bases. Germline V gene sequence: CDR1 KGHSH, CDR2 LQKENI. The CDR3 covers 13 residues. The J segment lost 6 bases and the V segment lost 4 bases, leaving 5 bases of the junction unmatched. The CDR3 region has the DNA TGTGCCAGCTCACAACAGGGGATGGCTGAAGCTTTCTTT. Its translation: CASSQQGMAEAFF.

This rearrangement joins TRBV7-9 to TRBJ1-1; unclear D gene. Looked up from germline, CDR1 is SEHNR and CDR2 is FQNEAQ (reference sequence). This CDR3 spans 13 amino acids. The V end lost 5 bases, the J end lost 1 base, and 8 bases lay between the germline ends. CDR3 residues: CASSAIANTEAFF. Written as DNA, the CDR3 is TGTGCCAGCAGCGCAATAGCGAACACTGAAGCTTTCTTT.

This clonotype was counted many times. This chain connects TRBV5-4 to TRBJ1-2; no clear D gene. The V end was cut by 2 bases, the J end by 4 bases, with 12 bases between. In germline, CDR1 is SGHNT, CDR2 YYREEE (reference sequence). The CDR3 extends over 14 amino acids. CDR3: CASSFSTGTYGYTF. In DNA form, the CDR3 reads TGTGCCAGCAGCTTTTCGACGGGAACCTATGGCTACACCTTC.

This sequence joins TRBV11-2 and TRBJ2-5; possibly TRBD2 for D (7 bases). V gave up 2 bases and J gave up 5 bases, with 15 bases separating them. The CDR3 length is 15 residues. Germline loops: CDR1 SGHAT, CDR2 FQNNGV. CDR3 in amino acids: CASSLRGASAETQYF. CDR3 DNA: TGTGCCAGCAGCTTACGGGGGGCGAGCGCCGAGACCCAGTACTTC.

The sample holds many counts of this clonotype. This chain joins TRBV7-6 and TRBJ2-3; the match to TRBD2 covers 9 bases. Germline V CDR1 and CDR2: SGHVS, FNYEAQ. V shed 3 bases and J 5 bases; nucleotides not matched to a gene: 6. CDR3 length: 15 residues. The DNA for the CDR3 is TGTGCCAGCAGCTTGGGCGGGGGGGGTGGAGATACGCAGTATTTT. Encoded protein: CASSLGGGGGDTQYF.

The chain recombines TRBV19 with TRBJ1-5, with D hard to call. V was shortened by 7 bases and J by 4 bases, with 14 bases between the two germline ends. The CDR3 is made up of 14 amino acids. The germline gives CDR1 LNHDA, CDR2 SQIVND (reference sequence). The CDR3 nucleotides are TGTGCCAGTATCAGTCGGTTGGGGAATCAGCCCCAGCATTTT. This codes for CASISRLGNQPQHF.

J is TRBJ1-6 and V is TRBV20-1; D is perhaps TRBD1 (5 bases). The CDR3 is made up of 14 amino acids. The germline CDR1 and CDR2 sequences are DFQATT and SNEGSKA (reference sequence). V lost 2 bases and J 6 bases, leaving 11 bases between the germline ends. CDR3 in DNA: TGCAGTGCTAGACCAGGGAGTCGTAATTCACCCCTCCACTTT. As protein: CSARPGSRNSPLHF.

This clonotype was detected ten times or more. The chain has TRBV3-1 and TRBJ1-1; D ambiguous. The CDR3 totals 15 residues. CDR1 LGHDT and CDR2 YNNKEL come from the germline V gene (reference sequence). Trimming cost V 4 bases and J 0 bases, with 12 bases left between them. The CDR3: CASSPKGTLNTEAFF. The DNA for the CDR3 is TGTGCCAGCAGCCCGAAGGGCACCTTGAACACTGAAGCTTTCTTT. The whole variable domain, remainder taken from reference TRBV3-1 and TRBJ1-1, is DTAVSQTPKYLVTQMGNDKSIKCEQNLGHDTMYWYKQDSKKFLKIMFSYNNKELIINETVPNRFSPKSPDKAHLNLHINSLELGDSAVYFCASSPKGTLNTEAFFGQGTRLTVV.

This clonotype was recorded at least ten times. This chain connects TRBV12-3 or TRBV12-4 to TRBJ1-2; no clear D gene. With 3 bases removed from V and 8 bases from J, the gap between germline ends came to 13 bases. The CDR3 consists of 13 residues. The CDR3 bases are TGTGCCAGCAGTTTCCGGAGGGAACAGGGCTACACCTTC. Translation: CASSFRREQGYTF.

This clonotype was found a few times. The chain is built from TRBV2 and TRBJ1-1; 12 positions agree with TRBD1. The CDR3 has 15 residues. The V gene's germline CDR1 is SNHLY and CDR2 FYNNEI. Trimming at V came to 3 bases and at J to 8 bases, leaving 7 bases not matched to a gene. The CDR3 is CASSDWDRGLGEAFF. The CDR3 DNA reads as TGTGCCAGCAGTGATTGGGACAGGGGGCTTGGGGAAGCTTTCTTT.

This clonotype was detected a few times. The chain is built from TRBV20-1 and TRBJ2-7; D may be TRBD1 or TRBD2 (6 bases each). From germline, CDR1 is DFQATT and CDR2 SNEGSKA (reference sequence). With 3 bases removed from V and 4 bases from J, the gap between germline ends came to 16 bases. This CDR3 contains 14 residues. The CDR3 region has the DNA TGCAGTGCTAGTACAGGGACTGGTCCGTACGAGCAGTACTTC. This translates into CSASTGTGPYEQYF.

This clonotype has at least ten counts. V and J are TRBV5-8 and TRBJ2-7; a weak D match, TRBD1 (6 bases). The CDR3 totals 15 residues. The V end lost 4 bases, the J end lost 0 bases, and 14 bases lay between the germline ends. Germline CDR1 is SGHTS and CDR2 is YDEGEE. CDR3 nucleotide sequence: TGTGCCAGCAGCCCCACAGGGCCCCACTCCTACGAGCAGTACTTC. Its translation is CASSPTGPHSYEQYF.

This clonotype showed up just a few times. V usage is TRBV12-3 or TRBV12-4 and J usage is TRBJ1-2; D remains unclear. The CDR3 has 13 amino acids. V was pared by 6 bases and J by 4 bases, with 12 bases between. The CDR3 DNA reads as TGTGCCAGCAGCCCCCGACGGGCCTATGGCTACACCTTC. Its translation: CASSPRRAYGYTF.

CDR3 loop: CASSGPRTGTYEQYF. The CDR3 nucleotides read TGTGCCAGCAGTGGACCCCGGACAGGAACCTACGAGCAGTACTTC. This chain uses TRBV28 with TRBJ2-7, with 7 bases identical to TRBD1. The trim removed 5 bases at V and 2 bases at J, leaving 9 bases unmatched. CDR1 is MDHEN, CDR2 SYDVKM, per germline. CDR3 length equals 15 residues.

This clonotype has a count of ten or more. This rearrangement joins TRBV7-2 to TRBJ2-1; TRBD2 matches 8 bases. After removal of 6 bases from V and 2 bases from J, the junction contained 6 bases not matched to a gene. Germline V gene lookup returns CDR1 SGHTA and CDR2 FQGNSA. The CDR3 sequence is 15 residues long. The CDR3 DNA reads as TGTGCCAGCAGGCTAGCGGGTTCTCCCTACAATGAGCAGTTCTTC. It specifies CASRLAGSPYNEQFF. The variable domain in full, with the rest retrieved from reference TRBV7-2 and TRBJ2-1, is GAGVSQSPSNKVTEKGKDVELRCDPISGHTALYWYRQSLGQGLEFLIYFQGNSAPDKSGLPSDRFSAERTGGSVSTLTIQRTQQEDSAVYLCASRLAGSPYNEQFFGPGTRLTVL.

V gene TRBV7-8 combines with J gene TRBJ2-2; D gene unclear. Germline-derived CDR1 and CDR2 are SGHVS and FQNEAQ. V was shortened by 5 bases and J by 4 bases, with 11 bases between the two germline ends. CDR3 length: 14 residues. CDR3 sequence: CASSLIHGTGELFF. The CDR3 DNA sequence: TGTGCCAGCAGCCTCATCCATGGCACCGGGGAGCTGTTTTTT.

The chain links TRBV12-3 or TRBV12-4 to TRBJ2-5, with a weak D call TRBD2 (5 bases). V was trimmed by 6 bases and J by 5 bases, leaving 10 bases between them. The CDR3 is made up of 12 amino acids. CDR3 protein: CASRDFRETQYF. CDR3 coding DNA: TGTGCCAGCAGGGACTTTCGGGAGACCCAGTACTTC.

This clonotype came up a few times. CDR3 in amino acids: CASSQGVRYNEQFF. CDR3 DNA sequence: TGCGCCAGCAGCCAAGGGGTTCGGTACAATGAGCAGTTCTTC. The chain has TRBV4-3 and TRBJ2-1; D gene ambiguous. Trimming removed 1 base from V and 4 bases from J, with 8 bases in between. The CDR3 is 14 residues long. The germline gives CDR1 LGHNA, CDR2 YSLEER.

The chain is built from TRBV27 and TRBJ1-6; 10 positions agree with TRBD1. The CDR3 totals 18 residues. V lost 5 bases and J lost 3; bases outside the gene matches: 10. The germline CDR1 and CDR2 sequences are MNHEY and SMNVEV (reference sequence). The CDR3 is CASSPGDRGWNYNSPLHF. The CDR3 bases are TGTGCCAGCAGTCCCGGGGACAGGGGATGGAACTATAATTCACCCCTCCACTTT.

This clonotype showed up just once. The chain combines TRBV4-2 with TRBJ2-4, with 13 nucleotides matching TRBD2. This CDR3 has 16 residues. The germline V gene has CDR1 LGHNA and CDR2 YNFKEQ. The V and J ends lost 4 bases and 6 bases, in that order; junction bases with no gene match: 6. CDR3: CASSRELAGGANIQYF. The CDR3 DNA reads TGTGCCAGCAGCCGTGAACTAGCGGGGGGGGCAAACATTCAGTACTTC.

This clonotype was seen a few times. This chain's CDR3 is CASSQEAGISGANVLTF. The CDR3 region has the DNA TGTGCCAGCAGCCAAGAAGCGGGGATCTCTGGGGCCAACGTCCTGACTTTC. The V and J genes are TRBV3-1 and TRBJ2-6; 7 bases fit TRBD2. Germline lookup yields CDR1 LGHDT and CDR2 YNNKEL (reference sequence). V was pared by 0 bases and J by 0 bases, with 2 bases of the junction left unmatched. This CDR3 has 17 amino acids.

The CDR3 sequence is CASRGGGLTYEQYF. Here the CDR3 DNA reads TGTGCCAGCAGGGGCGGGGGGCTCACCTACGAGCAGTACTTC. The chain couples TRBV12-3 or TRBV12-4 to TRBJ2-7; 8 nucleotides align to TRBD2. The length of the CDR3 is 14 residues. J was trimmed by 2 bases and V by 6 bases; bases with no gene match: 6.